A selection of T cell receptor beta chains follows, all from one sample in a study of Graves' ophthalmopathy and Graves' hyperthyroidism. TCRdb recomputed calls from the multiplex PCR reads with MiXCR, one row per CDR3 protein. The sample lists about 1.1 million distinct CDR3 sequences; about 35% were seen once. Sequencing input: peripheral blood or thyroid tissue (not recorded which). The source of these receptors is an adult man with Graves' hyperthyroidism. Each CDR3 is given with its conserved first and last residue. A D gene is named only where the DNA matches it firmly. Some rows mark clone size as missing; the rest say once, few, many or name a class of expanded clone.

v_call	j_call	clone_size	d_call	cdr3_nt	cdr3_aa
TRBV12-3/TRBV12-4	TRBJ2-7	once	TRBD2	TGTGCCAGCAGTTTAGCGGGAGGGGATCCGTACTTC	CASSLAGGDPYF
TRBV5-1	TRBJ1-3	.	.	TGCGCCAGCAGCTTGTCGTGGGGGGACCGAAACACCATATATTTT	CASSLSWGDRNTIYF
TRBV10-2	TRBJ1-1	.	.	TGCGCCAGCACAGTCTTCGGGGTTACTGAAGCTTTCTTT	CASTVFGVTEAFF
TRBV15	TRBJ2-1	.	.	TGTGCCACCAGCCGATTACTCAGCGGCGAAGCGGAGCAGTTCTTC	CATSRLLSGEAEQFF
TRBV10-3	TRBJ1-2	many	TRBD1	TGTGCCATCAGTGCGACAGACAGGGCAGGACGTGGCTACACCTTC	CAISATDRAGRGYTF
TRBV7-9	TRBJ2-5	many	.	TGTGCCAGCAGCTTGCGGGTAGACCCAGAGACCCAGTACTTC	CASSLRVDPETQYF
TRBV7-2	TRBJ2-7	.	TRBD2	TGTGCCAGCAGGCCAGGACTAGCGGGAGGATACTACGAGCAGTACTTC	CASRPGLAGGYYEQYF
TRBV20-1	TRBJ1-5	many	.	TGCAGTGCTAGAGATTTTAATGTCGGTGTAGGGCCGGATCAGCCCCAGCATTTT	CSARDFNVGVGPDQPQHF
TRBV14	TRBJ1-1	many	.	TGTGCCAGCAGCCAAGATGTCGGGGGCACTGAAGCTTTCTTT	CASSQDVGGTEAFF
TRBV7-9	TRBJ2-7	.	.	TGTGCCAGCAGTCCCATATTTCTAGGAGCGTCCTACGAGCAGTACTTC	CASSPIFLGASYEQYF
TRBV19	TRBJ1-1	many	.	TGTGCCAGTAGTGCCCGCACCATCGCTAACACTGAAGCTTTCTTT	CASSARTIANTEAFF